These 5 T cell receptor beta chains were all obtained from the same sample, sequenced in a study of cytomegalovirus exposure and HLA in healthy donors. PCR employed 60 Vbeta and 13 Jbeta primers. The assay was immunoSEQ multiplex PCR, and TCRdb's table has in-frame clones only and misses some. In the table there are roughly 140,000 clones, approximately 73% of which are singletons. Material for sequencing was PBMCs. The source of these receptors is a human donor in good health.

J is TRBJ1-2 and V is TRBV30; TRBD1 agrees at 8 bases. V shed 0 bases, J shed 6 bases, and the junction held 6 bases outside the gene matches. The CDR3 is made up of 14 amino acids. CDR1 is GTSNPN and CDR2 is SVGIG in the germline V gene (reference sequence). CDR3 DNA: TGTGCCTGGAGTGTAGACAGGGGCTTTAATGGCTACACCTTC. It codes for CAWSVDRGFNGYTF.

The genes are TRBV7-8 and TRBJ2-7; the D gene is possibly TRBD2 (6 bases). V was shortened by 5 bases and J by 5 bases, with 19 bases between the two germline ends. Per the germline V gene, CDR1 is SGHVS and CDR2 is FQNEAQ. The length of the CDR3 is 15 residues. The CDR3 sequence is CASSPAEGRANEQYF. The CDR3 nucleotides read TGTGCCAGCAGCCCGGCGGAGGGTAGGGCCAACGAGCAGTACTTC.

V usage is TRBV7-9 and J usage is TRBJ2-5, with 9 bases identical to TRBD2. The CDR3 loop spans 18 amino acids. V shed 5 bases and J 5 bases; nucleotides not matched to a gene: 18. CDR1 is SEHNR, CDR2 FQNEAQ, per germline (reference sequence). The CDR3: CASSGSGTSWTFRETQYF. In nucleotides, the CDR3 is TGTGCCAGCAGCGGCTCCGGGACTAGCTGGACGTTCAGGGAGACCCAGTACTTC.

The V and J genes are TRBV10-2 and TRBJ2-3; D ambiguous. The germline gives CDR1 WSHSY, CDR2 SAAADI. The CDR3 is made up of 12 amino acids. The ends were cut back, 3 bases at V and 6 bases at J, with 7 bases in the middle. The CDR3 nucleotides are TGCGCCAGCAGTGAAGTGGGCGATACGCAGTATTTT. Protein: CASSEVGDTQYF.

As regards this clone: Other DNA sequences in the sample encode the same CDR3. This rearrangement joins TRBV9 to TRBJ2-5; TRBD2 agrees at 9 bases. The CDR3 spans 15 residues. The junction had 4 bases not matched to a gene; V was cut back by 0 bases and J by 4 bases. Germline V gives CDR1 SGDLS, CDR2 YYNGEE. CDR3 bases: TGTGCCAGCAGCGTAGATAGCGGGAGAGGAGAGACCCAGTACTTC. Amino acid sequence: CASSVDSGRGETQYF.